Listed here is a single T cell receptor (beta chain). How the authors handled the data: Estimates of nucleated cell counts were drawn from the amplification of reference gene primers. TCRdb's table, derived via immunoSEQ multiplex PCR, lists solely in-frame clones and lacks some. That table gives V, J and clone size, and the DNA gave D and trimming. The data hold tens of thousands of clones, with 78% observed a single time. These data originate in a study of blood T cell repertoires in COVID-19. Study-level background: The origin of the acute and convalescent COVID-19 samples was the United States, Italy and Spain. T cells, B-cell-depleted T cells, or PBMCs supplied cDNA or gDNA.

Germline V gene data show CDR1 as SEHNR and CDR2 as FQNEAQ (reference sequence). There are 14 residues in the CDR3. The V and J ends lost 4 bases and 4 bases, in that order; junction bases with no gene match: 4. The genes are TRBV7-9 and TRBJ2-4; 7 positions match TRBD1. The sample comprised peripheral blood. This sequence originates from a man of 80 years or more with acute or convalescent COVID-19. CDR3 region: CASSSPGQKNIQYF. The CDR3 nucleotides are TGTGCCAGCAGCTCACCGGGACAGAAAAACATTCAGTACTTC.